This TCR beta chain emerged from a study of cytomegalovirus exposure and HLA in healthy donors. Study observations and caveats: Cytomegalovirus-associated TCR beta chains were listed, numbering more than 150.

The V and J ends lost 3 bases and 2 bases, in that order; junction bases with no gene match: 7. Germline V gene lookup returns CDR1 SGHDT and CDR2 YYEEEE. The CDR3 extends over 17 amino acids. Measured with immunoSEQ multiplex PCR; TCRdb has only the in-frame clones, and not every one. This table has 150,000 to 200,000 clones, about 81% appearing once. Comments on this clone: What it binds is not known.

The chain uses TRBV5-6 and TRBJ1-4; 10 bases line up with TRBD1. The sequence derives from a woman aged 25 to 39 in good health and CMV-seronegative. The sequencing sample was made of PBMCs. The CDR3: CASSSLGQGLTNEKLFF. CDR3 DNA: TGTGCCAGCAGCTCCCTGGGACAGGGGTTGACTAATGAAAAACTGTTTTTT.